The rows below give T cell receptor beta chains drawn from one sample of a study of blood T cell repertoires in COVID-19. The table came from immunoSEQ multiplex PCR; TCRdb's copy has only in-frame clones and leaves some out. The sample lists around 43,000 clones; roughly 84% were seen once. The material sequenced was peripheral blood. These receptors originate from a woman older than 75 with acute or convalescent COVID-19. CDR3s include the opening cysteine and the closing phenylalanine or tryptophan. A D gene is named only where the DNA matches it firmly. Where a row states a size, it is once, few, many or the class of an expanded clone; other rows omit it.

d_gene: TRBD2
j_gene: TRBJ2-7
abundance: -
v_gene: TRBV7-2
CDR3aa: CASSLFPGLAGAGNEQYF
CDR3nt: TGTGCCAGCAGCCTATTCCCGGGACTAGCGGGAGCGGGCAACGAGCAGTACTTC

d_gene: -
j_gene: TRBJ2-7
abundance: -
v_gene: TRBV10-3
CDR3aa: CAISRPTNAYEQYF
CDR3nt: TGTGCCATCTCAAGGCCCACTAATGCCTACGAGCAGTACTTC

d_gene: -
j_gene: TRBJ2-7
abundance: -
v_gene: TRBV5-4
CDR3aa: CASSNSLYEQYF
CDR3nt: TGTGCCAGCAGCAATAGTCTCTACGAGCAGTACTTC

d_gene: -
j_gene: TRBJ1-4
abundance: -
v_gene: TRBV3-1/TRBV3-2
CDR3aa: CASSQISGEKLFF
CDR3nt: TGTGCCAGCAGCCAAATCAGCGGTGAAAAACTGTTTTTT

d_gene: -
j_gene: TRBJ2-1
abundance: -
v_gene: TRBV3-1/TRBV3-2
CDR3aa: CASSLTSGAYNEQFF
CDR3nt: TGTGCCAGCAGCCTAACCTCCGGGGCCTACAATGAGCAGTTCTTC

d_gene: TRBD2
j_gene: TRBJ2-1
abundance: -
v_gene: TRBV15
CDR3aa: CATSRDSGRLGEQFF
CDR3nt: TGTGCCACCAGCAGAGACAGCGGGAGACTCGGTGAGCAGTTCTTC

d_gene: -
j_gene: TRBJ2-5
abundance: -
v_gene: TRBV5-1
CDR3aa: CASSLGQYQETQYF
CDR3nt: TGCGCCAGCAGCTTGGGACAGTACCAAGAGACCCAGTACTTC

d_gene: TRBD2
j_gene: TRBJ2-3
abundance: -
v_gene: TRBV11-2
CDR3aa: CASSPAAGVLTDTQYF
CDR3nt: TGTGCCAGCAGCCCGGCGGCGGGAGTACTGACAGATACGCAGTATTTT

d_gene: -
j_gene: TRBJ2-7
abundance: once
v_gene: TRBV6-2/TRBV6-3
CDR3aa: CASSLGGPPYEQYF
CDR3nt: TGTGCCAGCAGTCTTGGCGGGCCCCCCTACGAGCAGTACTTC

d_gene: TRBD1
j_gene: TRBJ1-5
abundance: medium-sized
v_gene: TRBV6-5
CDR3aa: CASVTGGNQPQHF
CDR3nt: TGTGCCAGCGTTACAGGGGGCAATCAGCCCCAGCATTTT

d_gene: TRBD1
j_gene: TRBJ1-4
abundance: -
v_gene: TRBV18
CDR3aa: CASSPGQGRTNEKLFF
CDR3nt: TGTGCCAGCTCACCCGGACAGGGGAGAACTAATGAAAAACTGTTTTTT

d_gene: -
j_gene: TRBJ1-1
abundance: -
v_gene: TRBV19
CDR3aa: CASTIHLNMIAEAFF
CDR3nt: TGTGCCAGTACTATCCACCTAAATATGATAGCTGAAGCTTTCTTT

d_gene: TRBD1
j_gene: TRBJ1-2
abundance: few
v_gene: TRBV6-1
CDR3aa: CASREGTGLGLGYGYTF
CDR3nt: TGTGCCAGCAGGGAAGGGACAGGCCTAGGATTAGGTTATGGCTACACCTTC

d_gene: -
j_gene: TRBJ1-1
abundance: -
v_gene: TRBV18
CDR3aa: CASSPPVGAEAFF
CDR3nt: TGTGCCAGCTCACCACCAGTTGGAGCAGAAGCTTTCTTT

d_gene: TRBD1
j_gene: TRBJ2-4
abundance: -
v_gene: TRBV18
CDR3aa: CASSPQATGVNIQYF
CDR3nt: TGTGCCAGCTCACCACAGGCGACAGGGGTGAACATTCAGTACTTC

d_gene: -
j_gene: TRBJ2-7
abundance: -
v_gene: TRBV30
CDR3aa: CAWSVGWSEQYF
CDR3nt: TGTGCCTGGAGTGTAGGATGGAGCGAGCAGTACTTC

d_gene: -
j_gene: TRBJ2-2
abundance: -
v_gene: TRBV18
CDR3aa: CASSPPNAGDRPGELFF
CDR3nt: TGTGCCAGCTCACCACCAAACGCAGGGGATAGGCCCGGGGAGCTGTTTTTT

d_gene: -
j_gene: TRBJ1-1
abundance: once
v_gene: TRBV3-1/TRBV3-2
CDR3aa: CASSQVATEAFF
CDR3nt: TGTGCCAGCAGCCAAGTGGCCACTGAAGCTTTCTTT

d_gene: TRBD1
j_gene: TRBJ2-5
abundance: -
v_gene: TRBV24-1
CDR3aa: CATNVMGQGLGETQYF
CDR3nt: TGTGCCACCAACGTGATGGGACAGGGGCTCGGAGAGACCCAGTACTTC

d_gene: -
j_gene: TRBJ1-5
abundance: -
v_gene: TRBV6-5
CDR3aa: CASSTTGSWPQHF
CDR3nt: TGTGCCAGCAGTACCACAGGGTCTTGGCCCCAGCATTTT

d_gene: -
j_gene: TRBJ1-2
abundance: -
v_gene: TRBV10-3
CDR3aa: CAISEPGDGYTF
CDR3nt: TGTGCCATCAGTGAGCCGGGAGATGGCTACACCTTC

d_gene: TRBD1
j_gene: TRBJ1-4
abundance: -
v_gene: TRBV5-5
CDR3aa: CASSLGQGGEKLFF
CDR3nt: TGTGCCAGCAGCTTAGGACAGGGCGGAGAAAAACTGTTTTTT

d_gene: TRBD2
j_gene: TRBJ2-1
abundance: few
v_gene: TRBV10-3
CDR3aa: CAISPQRESNEQFF
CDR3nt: TGTGCCATCAGTCCCCAGCGGGAGTCGAATGAGCAGTTCTTC

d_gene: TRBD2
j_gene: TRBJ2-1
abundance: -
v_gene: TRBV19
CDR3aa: CASSWRRETGNEQFF
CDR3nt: TGTGCCAGTTCCTGGCGGCGGGAGACGGGCAATGAGCAGTTCTTC

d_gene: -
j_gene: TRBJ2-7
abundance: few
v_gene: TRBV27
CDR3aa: CASSLEGSPEQYF
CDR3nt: TGTGCCAGCTCTCTAGAGGGCAGTCCGGAGCAGTACTTC

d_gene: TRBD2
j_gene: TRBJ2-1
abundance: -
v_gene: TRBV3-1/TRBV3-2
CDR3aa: CASSQEKTTSGKDNEQFF
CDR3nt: TGTGCCAGCAGCCAAGAAAAAACGACTAGCGGGAAAGACAATGAGCAGTTCTTC

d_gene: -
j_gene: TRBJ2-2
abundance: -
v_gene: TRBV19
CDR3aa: CASSILRGTNTGELFF
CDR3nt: TGTGCCAGTAGTATACTCCGCGGCACGAACACCGGGGAGCTGTTTTTT

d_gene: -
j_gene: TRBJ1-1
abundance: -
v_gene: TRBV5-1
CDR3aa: CASSLLGGAGTEAFF
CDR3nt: TGCGCCAGCAGCTTGCTTGGGGGCGCGGGCACTGAAGCTTTCTTT

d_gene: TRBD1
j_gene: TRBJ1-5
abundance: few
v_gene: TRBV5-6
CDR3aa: CASSAATGGPNQPQHF
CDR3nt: TGTGCCAGCAGCGCGGCGACAGGGGGCCCTAATCAGCCCCAGCATTTT

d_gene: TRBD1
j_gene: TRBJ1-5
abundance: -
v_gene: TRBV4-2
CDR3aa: CASSQEAGQGYQPQHF
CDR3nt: TGTGCCAGCAGCCAAGAAGCGGGACAGGGTTATCAGCCCCAGCATTTT

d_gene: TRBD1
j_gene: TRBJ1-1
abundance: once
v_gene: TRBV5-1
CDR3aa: CASSIRPPGQGRNTEAFF
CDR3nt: TGCGCCAGCAGCATCCGACCCCCGGGACAGGGGAGGAACACTGAAGCTTTCTTT

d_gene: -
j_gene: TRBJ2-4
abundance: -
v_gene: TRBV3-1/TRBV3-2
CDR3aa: CASSQETGAKNIQYF
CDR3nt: TGTGCCAGCAGCCAAGAAACGGGAGCCAAAAACATTCAGTACTTC

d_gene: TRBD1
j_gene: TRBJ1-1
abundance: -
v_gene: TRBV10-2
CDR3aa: CASSERGGQGEAFF
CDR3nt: TGCGCCAGCAGTGAAAGAGGGGGACAGGGGGAAGCTTTCTTT

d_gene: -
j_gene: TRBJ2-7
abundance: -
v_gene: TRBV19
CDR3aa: CASSTQNSYEQYF
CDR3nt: TGTGCCAGTAGTACCCAAAATAGCTACGAGCAGTACTTC

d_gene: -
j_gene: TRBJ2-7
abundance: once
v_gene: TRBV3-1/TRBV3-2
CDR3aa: CASSPPDNYGGEQYF
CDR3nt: TGTGCCAGCAGCCCCCCCGATAATTACGGCGGCGAGCAGTACTTC

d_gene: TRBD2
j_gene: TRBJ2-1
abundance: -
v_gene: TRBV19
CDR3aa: CASSKASGLSSYNEQFF
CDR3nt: TGTGCCAGTAGTAAGGCTAGCGGGTTGAGCTCCTACAATGAGCAGTTCTTC

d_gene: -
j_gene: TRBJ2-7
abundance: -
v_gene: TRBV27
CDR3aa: CATRGILYEQYF
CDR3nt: TGTGCCACCCGGGGAATCCTCTACGAGCAGTACTTC

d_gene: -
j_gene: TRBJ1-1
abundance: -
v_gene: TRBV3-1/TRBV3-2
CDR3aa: CASSQGRSGTEAFF
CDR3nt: TGTGCCAGCAGCCAAGGCAGGTCGGGGACTGAAGCTTTCTTT

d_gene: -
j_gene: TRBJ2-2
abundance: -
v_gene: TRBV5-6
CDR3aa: CASSPHPGGELFF
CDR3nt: TGTGCCAGCAGCCCTCATCCCGGCGGGGAGCTGTTTTTT

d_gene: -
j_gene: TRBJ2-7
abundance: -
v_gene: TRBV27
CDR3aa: CASSLSPSSYEQYF
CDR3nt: TGTGCCAGCAGTTTATCCCCCTCGTCCTACGAGCAGTACTTC